The 27 T cell receptor beta chains reported below all come from one sample, sequenced in a study of T cells in Graves' hyperthyroidism and ophthalmopathy. Researchers took RNA transcripts and amplified the TCR beta CDR3 regions from them. The HTBI primer set was used in a first-round RT-PCR of the TCR CDR3. Each CDR3 protein is one row after TCRdb ran MiXCR on the multiplex PCR reads. The sample carries 350,000 to 400,000 distinct CDR3 sequences, 15% recorded once. The sample was blood. These receptors came from a woman aged 25 to 45 with Graves' hyperthyroidism.

This clonotype was picked up a small number of times. The chain combines TRBV12-3 or TRBV12-4 with TRBJ1-3, with D perhaps TRBD1 (6 bases). V lost 6 bases, J lost 7 bases, and 16 bases lay in between. This CDR3 is built from 14 residues. For the CDR3, the DNA is TGTGCCAGCAGGCCGGACAGAAGAGCGAACACCATATATTTT. It is translated as CASRPDRRANTIYF.

This clonotype was detected only a few times. J is TRBJ2-2 and V is TRBV24-1; possibly TRBD2 for D (6 bases). The V end lost 7 bases, the J end lost 4 bases, and 18 bases lay between the germline ends. The CDR3 runs to 16 residues. Germline assignment: CDR1 KGHDR and CDR2 SFDVKD. Here the CDR3 reads CATSDLGTFSTGELFF. The CDR3 DNA reads TGTGCCACCAGCGATCTGGGGACTTTTTCCACCGGGGAGCTGTTTTTT.

The chain carries TRBV28 and TRBJ2-3, with TRBD1 identical over 8 bases. Per germline, CDR1 MDHEN and CDR2 SYDVKM. Trimming removed 5 bases from V and 4 bases from J; junction bases left unmatched: 5. The CDR3 runs 14 residues. This CDR3 is CASSTRTGSDTQYF. CDR3 nucleotide sequence: TGTGCCAGCAGTACCCGGACAGGGTCAGATACGCAGTATTTT.

The rearrangement links TRBV9 to TRBJ2-5; TRBD1 matches at 7 bases. The CDR3 length is 15 residues. J was trimmed by 4 bases and V by 4 bases; bases with no gene match: 10. The V gene's germline CDR1 is SGDLS and CDR2 YYNGEE. This CDR3 is CASSHKDTGVETQYF. The CDR3 DNA reads TGTGCCAGCAGCCATAAAGACACAGGGGTAGAGACCCAGTACTTC.

This chain uses TRBV15 with TRBJ2-2, with D maybe TRBD1 (5 bases). The germline V and J ends were trimmed by 3 bases and 6 bases, with 5 bases remaining between them. CDR1 is LNHNV and CDR2 is YYDKDF in the germline V gene (reference sequence). The CDR3 is 12 amino acids. The CDR3 sequence is CATSRGPGELFF. The CDR3 coding sequence is TGTGCCACCAGCAGGGGGCCCGGGGAGCTGTTTTTT.

The J gene is TRBJ1-1, the V gene TRBV7-9; D unresolved. CDR3 length equals 13 residues. The germline CDR1 and CDR2 sequences are SEHNR and FQNEAQ (reference sequence). V was shortened by 2 bases and J by 3 bases, with 7 bases between the two germline ends. The CDR3 protein is CASSLSQYTEAFF. CDR3 nucleotides: TGTGCCAGCAGCTTATCTCAATACACTGAAGCTTTCTTT.

This clonotype was detected ten times or more. The chain carries TRBV28 and TRBJ1-3, with D possibly being TRBD1 (5 bases). This CDR3 is 14 amino acids long. Germline loops: CDR1 MDHEN, CDR2 SYDVKM. V gave up 10 bases and J gave up 2 bases, with 15 bases separating them. This chain's CDR3 is CATGGRATGNTIYF. The CDR3 DNA follows: TGTGCCACCGGCGGCAGGGCTACTGGAAACACCATATATTTT. Full variable domain (outside the CDR3, taken from reference TRBV28 and TRBJ1-3): DVKVTQSSRYLVKRTGEKVFLECVQDMDHENMFWYRQDPGLGLRLIYFSYDVKMKEKGDIPEGYSVSREKKERFSLILESASTNQTSMYLCATGGRATGNTIYFGEGSWLTVV.

The V call is TRBV5-1, the J call TRBJ2-3, with TRBD1 matching 7 bases. The V and J ends lost 4 bases and 0 bases, in that order; junction bases with no gene match: 8. This CDR3 comprises 16 residues. The germline V gene has CDR1 SGHRS and CDR2 YFSETQ. DNA of the CDR3: TGCGCCAGCAGCCGAAGGACACAGGGGAGCACAGATACGCAGTATTTT. Its translation: CASSRRTQGSTDTQYF.

This clonotype was seen repeatedly, ten times or more. The chain employs TRBV6-6 and TRBJ2-7; 10 positions agree with TRBD2. The CDR3 sequence is 19 residues long. Per germline, CDR1 MNHNY and CDR2 SVGAGI (reference sequence). V lost 0 bases and J lost 7; bases outside the gene matches: 18. CDR3: CASSYSNGLGSGRMYEQYF. The CDR3 bases are TGTGCCAGCAGTTACTCGAACGGGTTGGGTAGCGGGAGGATGTATGAGCAGTACTTC.

The V call is TRBV7-8, the J call TRBJ2-1; 12 positions match TRBD2. CDR1 and CDR2 (germline): SGHVS, FQNEAQ. V shed 6 bases and J 7 bases; nucleotides not matched to a gene: 7. The length of the CDR3 is 15 residues. Here the CDR3 DNA reads TGTGCCAGCAGTACCCCCACTAGCGGGAGGAATGAGCAGTTCTTC. It translates to CASSTPTSGRNEQFF.

This clonotype was seen a single time. This chain connects TRBV19 to TRBJ1-5; TRBD1 is a possible D gene (6 bases). V was trimmed by 1 base and J by 6 bases, leaving 16 bases between them. The CDR3 covers 16 residues. The germline CDR1 and CDR2 sequences are LNHDA and SQIVND (reference sequence). DNA of the CDR3: TGTGCCAGTAGTATAGTTCTCGGACAGTCGGGTCAGCCCCAGCATTTT. Translated: CASSIVLGQSGQPQHF. The full variable domain, completed using reference TRBV19 and TRBJ1-5, is DGGITQSPKYLFRKEGQNVTLSCEQNLNHDAMYWYRQDPGQGLRLIYYSQIVNDFQKGDIAEGYSVSREKKESFPLTVTSAQKNPTAFYLCASSIVLGQSGQPQHFGDGTRLSIL.

The chain couples TRBV9 to TRBJ1-5; 10 positions match TRBD1. CDR1 SGDLS and CDR2 YYNGEE come from the germline V gene. This CDR3 spans 15 amino acids. Unmatched junction bases numbered 4, after V lost 3 bases and J lost 4 bases. CDR3 region: CASSGEGQGNQPQHF. The CDR3 nucleotides are TGTGCCAGCAGCGGCGAGGGACAGGGGAATCAGCCCCAGCATTTT.

This clonotype was recorded a few times. This chain uses TRBV5-6 with TRBJ2-1; D is uncertain. Germline V gene lookup returns CDR1 SGHDT and CDR2 YYEEEE. This CDR3 spans 14 amino acids. Trimming shortened V by 4 bases and J by 6 bases, and 14 bases separated the two germline ends. The CDR3 loop reads CASSPGLALNEQFF. The DNA of the CDR3 is TGTGCCAGCAGCCCGGGCTTAGCCCTCAATGAGCAGTTCTTC.

This clonotype was counted ten times or more. The CDR3: CASSLLAGGDNTGELFF. CDR3 nucleotide sequence: TGTGCCAGCAGTTTATTAGCGGGAGGCGACAACACCGGGGAGCTGTTTTTT. This chain connects TRBV28 to TRBJ2-2; the match to TRBD2 covers 10 bases. The length of the CDR3 is 17 residues. Trimming removed 1 base from V and 2 bases from J; junction bases left unmatched: 4. Per germline, CDR1 MDHEN and CDR2 SYDVKM.

Ten or more counts support this clonotype. The V and J genes are TRBV28 and TRBJ1-2; D unresolved. The CDR3 has 14 amino acids. Trimming removed 6 bases from V and 0 bases from J, with 11 bases in between. Per germline, CDR1 MDHEN and CDR2 SYDVKM. CDR3 in amino acids: CASSGKLTNYGYTF. CDR3 in DNA: TGTGCCAGCAGCGGTAAACTAACTAACTATGGCTACACCTTC.

The chain uses TRBV5-5 and TRBJ1-2; D unclear. V shed 3 bases and J shed 2 bases, with 11 bases lying between them. CDR1 is SGHKS, CDR2 YYEKEE, per germline (reference sequence). CDR3 length: 14 amino acids. CDR3 nucleotides: TGTGCCAGCAGCTCCGCGGATCAAAACTATGGCTACACCTTC. Amino acid sequence: CASSSADQNYGYTF.

The chain's CDR3 is CASSLGPGLSYNEQFF. For the CDR3, the DNA is TGTGCCAGCAGCTTAGGGCCGGGCCTCTCCTACAATGAGCAGTTCTTC. The J gene is TRBJ2-1, the V gene TRBV11-2, with D unresolved. The CDR3 extends over 16 amino acids. The germline gives CDR1 SGHAT, CDR2 FQNNGV. Trimming cost V 1 base and J 0 bases, with 10 bases left between them. Full variable domain (outside the CDR3, taken from reference TRBV11-2 and TRBJ2-1): EAGVAQSPRYKIIEKRQSVAFWCNPISGHATLYWYQQILGQGPKLLIQFQNNGVVDDSQLPKDRFSAERLKGVDSTLKIQPAKLEDSAVYLCASSLGPGLSYNEQFFGPGTRLTVL.

This clonotype was observed many times. The chain recombines TRBV9 with TRBJ2-5; no definite D call. V lost 4 bases and J lost 0, with 13 bases in between. This CDR3 contains 15 residues. In germline, CDR1 is SGDLS, CDR2 YYNGEE. The chain's CDR3 is CASSPTPYNQETQYF. The DNA for the CDR3 is TGTGCCAGCAGCCCGACACCGTACAACCAAGAGACCCAGTACTTC.

This clonotype was recorded many times. The V call is TRBV28, the J call TRBJ2-1; TRBD1 agrees at 7 bases. J was trimmed by 8 bases and V by 7 bases; bases with no gene match: 5. The germline V gene has CDR1 MDHEN and CDR2 SYDVKM. This CDR3 contains 12 residues. The CDR3 protein is CASIHRGHEQFF. The CDR3 DNA sequence: TGTGCCAGCATCCACAGGGGTCATGAGCAGTTCTTC. The entire variable domain, with the rest obtained from reference TRBV28 and TRBJ2-1, is as follows: DVKVTQSSRYLVKRTGEKVFLECVQDMDHENMFWYRQDPGLGLRLIYFSYDVKMKEKGDIPEGYSVSREKKERFSLILESASTNQTSMYLCASIHRGHEQFFGPGTRLTVL.

This clonotype was counted only a few times. V and J are TRBV4-1 and TRBJ2-1; 10 bases map to TRBD2. The CDR3 length is 17 residues. Germline CDR1 MGHRA, CDR2 YSYEKL. The trim removed 0 bases at V and 3 bases at J, leaving 5 bases unmatched. CDR3 coding DNA: TGCGCCAGCAGCCAAGATGTCGCTAGCGGGGGCTACAATGAGCAGTTCTTC. Residues: CASSQDVASGGYNEQFF.

The chain employs TRBV5-8 and TRBJ2-7; 9 bases are a match to TRBD1. Germline V gene sequence: CDR1 SGHTS, CDR2 YDEGEE. The V segment lost 3 bases and the J segment 6 bases; nucleotides outside the gene matches: 10. This CDR3 has 15 residues. CDR3 region: CASSSDRGPRSEQYF. CDR3 in DNA: TGTGCCAGCAGCTCGGACAGGGGCCCAAGGTCCGAGCAGTACTTC.

This clonotype was seen at least ten times. The chain is built from TRBV27 and TRBJ2-1, with 9 bases aligning to TRBD2. Germline V gives CDR1 MNHEY, CDR2 SMNVEV (reference sequence). V lost 0 bases, J lost 3 bases, and 9 bases stayed unmatched. The CDR3 runs to 18 residues. In nucleotides, the CDR3 is TGTGCCAGCAGTTTATCTAGTTTTGGACTAGCGAGCTACAATGAGCAGTTCTTC. Its translation is CASSLSSFGLASYNEQFF.

The rearrangement uses TRBV14 and TRBJ2-2; 9 positions match TRBD2. Germline CDR1 and CDR2: SGHDN and FVKESK. This CDR3 region has 17 residues. V lost 3 bases to trimming and J lost 6 bases; unmatched junction nucleotides: 11. CDR3 residues: CASSQFSGSIIAGELFF. CDR3 in DNA: TGTGCCAGCAGCCAGTTTAGCGGGAGTATTATAGCCGGGGAGCTGTTTTTT. Combining the CDR3 with reference TRBV14 and TRBJ2-2 gives the whole variable domain EAGVTQFPSHSVIEKGQTVTLRCDPISGHDNLYWYRRVMGKEIKFLLHFVKESKQDESGMPNNRFLAERTGGTYSTLKVQPAELEDSGVYFCASSQFSGSIIAGELFFGEGSRLTVL.

This clonotype was observed many times. DNA of the CDR3: TGTGCCAGCAGTTCTACAGGTGGCACTGAAGCTTTCTTT. Translation gives CASSSTGGTEAFF. The chain combines TRBV27 with TRBJ1-1; D may be TRBD1 (5 bases). Trimming removed 4 bases at V and 4 bases at J, with 10 bases between. CDR3 length: 13 residues. Germline values: CDR1 MNHEY, CDR2 SMNVEV (reference sequence).

This clonotype has more than one count but fewer than ten. This sequence joins TRBV15 and TRBJ2-1; TRBD1 is a possible D gene (5 bases). Germline-derived CDR1 and CDR2 are LNHNV and YYDKDF (reference sequence). CDR3 length: 14 amino acids. The V gene lost 7 bases and the J gene lost 5 bases, with 15 bases spanning the gap. The CDR3 sequence is CATTLGRADNEQFF. In nucleotides, the CDR3 is TGTGCCACCACTCTCGGCAGGGCTGACAATGAGCAGTTCTTC.

This clonotype was seen only a few times. The chain combines TRBV4-2 with TRBJ2-7; TRBD2 aligns across 12 bases. The J segment lost 2 bases and the V segment lost 1 base, leaving 6 bases of the junction unmatched. Germline assignment: CDR1 LGHNA and CDR2 YNFKEQ. The CDR3 loop spans 17 amino acids. The CDR3 DNA reads TGTGCCAGCAGCCAAGCTCTTCGGACTAGCGGGACCTACGAGCAGTACTTC. Protein sequence: CASSQALRTSGTYEQYF.

This clonotype has at least ten counts. This chain links TRBV20-1 with TRBJ2-3; a weak D match, TRBD1 (5 bases). Germline assignment: CDR1 DFQATT and CDR2 SNEGSKA (reference sequence). Trimming pared 3 bases from V and 6 bases from J, leaving 10 bases between. The CDR3 spans 12 residues. CDR3 bases: TGCAGTGCTAGGGGGCTGGGGGATACGCAGTATTTT. As protein: CSARGLGDTQYF.